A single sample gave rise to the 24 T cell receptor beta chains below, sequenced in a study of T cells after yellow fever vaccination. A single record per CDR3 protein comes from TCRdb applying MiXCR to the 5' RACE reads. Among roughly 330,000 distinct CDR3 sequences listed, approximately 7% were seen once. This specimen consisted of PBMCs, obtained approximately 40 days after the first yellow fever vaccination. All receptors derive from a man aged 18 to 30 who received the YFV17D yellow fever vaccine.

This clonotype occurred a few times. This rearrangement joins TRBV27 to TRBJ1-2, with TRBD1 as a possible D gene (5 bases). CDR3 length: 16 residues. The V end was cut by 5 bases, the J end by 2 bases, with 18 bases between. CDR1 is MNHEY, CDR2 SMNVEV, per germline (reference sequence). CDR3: CASSPLAGSLNYGYTF. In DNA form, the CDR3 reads TGTGCCAGCAGTCCCCTGGCAGGGTCATTGAACTATGGCTACACCTTC.

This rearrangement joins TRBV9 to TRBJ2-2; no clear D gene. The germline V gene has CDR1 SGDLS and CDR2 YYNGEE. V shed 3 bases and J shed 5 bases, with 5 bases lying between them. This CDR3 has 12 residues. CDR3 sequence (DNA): TGTGCCAGCAGCGGGCTGACCGGGGAGCTGTTTTTT. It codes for CASSGLTGELFF.

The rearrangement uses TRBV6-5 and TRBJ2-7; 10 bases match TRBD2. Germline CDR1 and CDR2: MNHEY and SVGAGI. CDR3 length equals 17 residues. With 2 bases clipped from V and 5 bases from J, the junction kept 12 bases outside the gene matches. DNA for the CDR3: TGTGCCAGCAGTTACACCTGGCCTAGCGGGGGAGCAAACGAGCAGTACTTC. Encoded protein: CASSYTWPSGGANEQYF.

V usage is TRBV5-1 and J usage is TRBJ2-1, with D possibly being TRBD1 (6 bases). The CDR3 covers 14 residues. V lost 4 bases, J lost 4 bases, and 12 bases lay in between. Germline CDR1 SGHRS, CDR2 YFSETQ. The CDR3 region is CASSHQGRYNEQFF. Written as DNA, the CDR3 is TGCGCCAGCAGCCATCAGGGGCGGTACAATGAGCAGTTCTTC.

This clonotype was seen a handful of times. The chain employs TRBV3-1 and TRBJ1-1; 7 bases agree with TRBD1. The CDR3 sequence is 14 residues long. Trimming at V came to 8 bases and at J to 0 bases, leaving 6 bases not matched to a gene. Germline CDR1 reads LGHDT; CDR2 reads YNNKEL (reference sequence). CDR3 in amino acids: CASQKGQLNTEAFF. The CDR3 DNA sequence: TGTGCCAGCCAAAAGGGACAGCTGAACACTGAAGCTTTCTTT.

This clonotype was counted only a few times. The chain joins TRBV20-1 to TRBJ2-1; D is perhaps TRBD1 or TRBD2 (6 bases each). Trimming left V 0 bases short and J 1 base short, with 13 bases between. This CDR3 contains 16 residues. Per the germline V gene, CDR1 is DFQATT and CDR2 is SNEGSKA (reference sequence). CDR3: CSARDPGAPSYNEQFF. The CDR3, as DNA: TGCAGTGCTAGAGATCCGGGGGCGCCTTCCTACAATGAGCAGTTCTTC.

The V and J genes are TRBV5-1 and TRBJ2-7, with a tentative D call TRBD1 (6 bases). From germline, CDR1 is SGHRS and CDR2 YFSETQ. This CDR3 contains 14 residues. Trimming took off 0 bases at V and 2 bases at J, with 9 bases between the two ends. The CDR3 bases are TGCGCCAGCAGCTTGGAAGGGACACCCTACGAGCAGTACTTC. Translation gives CASSLEGTPYEQYF.

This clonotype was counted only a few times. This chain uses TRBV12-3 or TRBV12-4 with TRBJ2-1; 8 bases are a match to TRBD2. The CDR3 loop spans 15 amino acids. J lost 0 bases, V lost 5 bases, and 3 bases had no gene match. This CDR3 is CASSVRGASYNEQFF. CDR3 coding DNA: TGTGCCAGCAGTGTGCGGGGGGCCTCCTACAATGAGCAGTTCTTC.

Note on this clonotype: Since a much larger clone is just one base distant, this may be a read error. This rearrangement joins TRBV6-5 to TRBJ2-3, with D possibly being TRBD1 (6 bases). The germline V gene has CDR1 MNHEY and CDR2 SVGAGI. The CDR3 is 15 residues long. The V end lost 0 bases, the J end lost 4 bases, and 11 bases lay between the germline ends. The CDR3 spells CASSYSGQTSDTQYF. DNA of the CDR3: TGTGCCAGCAGTTACTCCGGACAGACCTCAGATACGCAGTATTTT.

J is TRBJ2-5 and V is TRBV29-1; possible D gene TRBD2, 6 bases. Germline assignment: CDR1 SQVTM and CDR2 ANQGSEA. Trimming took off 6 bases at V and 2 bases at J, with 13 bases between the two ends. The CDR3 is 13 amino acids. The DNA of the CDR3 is TGCAGCGTCCGGGACTCCAGGCAAGAGACCCAGTACTTC. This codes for CSVRDSRQETQYF.

The CDR3 nucleotides read TGTGCCACCAGAGGAGATACGCAGTATTTT. As protein: CATRGDTQYF. The J gene is TRBJ2-3, the V gene TRBV24-1; no firm D call. CDR1 and CDR2 (germline): KGHDR, SFDVKD. Trimming stripped 7 bases from V and 5 bases from J, with 3 bases between. CDR3 length: 10 amino acids.

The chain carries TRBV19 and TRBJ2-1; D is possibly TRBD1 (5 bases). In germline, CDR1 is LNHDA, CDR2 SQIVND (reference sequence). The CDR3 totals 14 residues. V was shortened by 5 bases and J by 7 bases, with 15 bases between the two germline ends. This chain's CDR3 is CASSPKPGRNEQFF. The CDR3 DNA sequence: TGTGCCAGTAGTCCAAAACCAGGGCGGAATGAGCAGTTCTTC. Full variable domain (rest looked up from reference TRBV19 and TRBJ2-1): DGGITQSPKYLFRKEGQNVTLSCEQNLNHDAMYWYRQDPGQGLRLIYYSQIVNDFQKGDIAEGYSVSREKKESFPLTVTSAQKNPTAFYLCASSPKPGRNEQFFGPGTRLTVL.

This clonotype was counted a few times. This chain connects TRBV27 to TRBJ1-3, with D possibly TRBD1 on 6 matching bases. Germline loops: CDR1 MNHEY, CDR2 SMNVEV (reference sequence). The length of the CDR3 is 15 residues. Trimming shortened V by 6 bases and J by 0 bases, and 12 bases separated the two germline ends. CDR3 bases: TGTGCCAGCAGCCGCGGACAGCGCTCTGGAAACACCATATATTTT. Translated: CASSRGQRSGNTIYF.

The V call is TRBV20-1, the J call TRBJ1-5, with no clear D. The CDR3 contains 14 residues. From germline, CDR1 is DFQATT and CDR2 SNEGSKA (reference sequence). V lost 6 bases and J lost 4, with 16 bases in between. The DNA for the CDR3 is TGCAGTGCCCTTTCGGGCTCTGAAAATCAGCCCCAGCATTTT. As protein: CSALSGSENQPQHF.

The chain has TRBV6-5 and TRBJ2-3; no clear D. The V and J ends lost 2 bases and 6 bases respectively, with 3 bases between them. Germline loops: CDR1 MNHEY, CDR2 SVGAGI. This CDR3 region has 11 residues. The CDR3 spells CASSYQDTQYF. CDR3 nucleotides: TGTGCCAGCAGTTACCAGGATACGCAGTATTTT.

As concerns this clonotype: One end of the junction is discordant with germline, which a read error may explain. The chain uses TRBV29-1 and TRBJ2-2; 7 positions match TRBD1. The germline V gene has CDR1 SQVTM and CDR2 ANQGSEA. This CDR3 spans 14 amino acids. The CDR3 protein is CSGSTGDGTEELFF. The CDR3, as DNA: TGCAGCGGATCCACAGGGGACGGCACCGAGGAGCTGTTTTTT.

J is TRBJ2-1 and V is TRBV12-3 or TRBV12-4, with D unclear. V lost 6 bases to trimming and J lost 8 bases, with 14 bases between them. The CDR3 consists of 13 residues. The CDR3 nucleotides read TGTGCCAGCAGAGCGTATTTCATGGATGAGCAGTTCTTC. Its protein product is CASRAYFMDEQFF.

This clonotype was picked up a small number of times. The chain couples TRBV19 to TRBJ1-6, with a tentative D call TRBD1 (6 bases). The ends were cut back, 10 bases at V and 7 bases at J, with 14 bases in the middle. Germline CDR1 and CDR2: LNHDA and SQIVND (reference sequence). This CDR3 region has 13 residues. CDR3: CATRGQGNSPLHF. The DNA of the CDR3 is TGTGCCACCCGAGGGCAGGGGAATTCACCCCTCCACTTT.

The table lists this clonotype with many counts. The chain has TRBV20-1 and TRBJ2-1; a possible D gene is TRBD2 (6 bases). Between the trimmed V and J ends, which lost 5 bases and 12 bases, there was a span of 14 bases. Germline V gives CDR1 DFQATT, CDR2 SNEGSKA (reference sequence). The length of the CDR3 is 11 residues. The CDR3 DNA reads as TGCAGTGCTGGAGCAGCGGGTGGGCAGTTCTTC. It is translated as CSAGAAGGQFF.

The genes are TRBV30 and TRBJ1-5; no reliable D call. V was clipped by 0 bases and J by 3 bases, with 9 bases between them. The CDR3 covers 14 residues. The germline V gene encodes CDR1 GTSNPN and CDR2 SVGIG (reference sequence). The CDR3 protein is CAWSVLGFNQPQHF. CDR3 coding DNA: TGTGCCTGGAGTGTACTGGGGTTCAATCAGCCCCAGCATTTT.

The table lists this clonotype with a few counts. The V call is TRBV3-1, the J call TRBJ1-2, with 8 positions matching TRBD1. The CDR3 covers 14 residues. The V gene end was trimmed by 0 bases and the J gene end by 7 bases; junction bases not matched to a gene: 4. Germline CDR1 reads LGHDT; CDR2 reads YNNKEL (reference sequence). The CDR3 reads CASSQDAGGRGYTF. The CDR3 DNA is TGTGCCAGCAGCCAAGATGCAGGGGGCCGTGGCTACACCTTC.

CDR3 nucleotide sequence: TGCAGTGCTAGAGAATCGGGGGCCCAAGACACTGAAGCTTTCTTT. Translation gives CSARESGAQDTEAFF. J is TRBJ1-1 and V is TRBV20-1; possibly TRBD1 for D (6 bases). V was pared by 0 bases and J by 3 bases, with 14 bases between. The CDR3 spans 15 residues. Germline V gene data show CDR1 as DFQATT and CDR2 as SNEGSKA (reference sequence).

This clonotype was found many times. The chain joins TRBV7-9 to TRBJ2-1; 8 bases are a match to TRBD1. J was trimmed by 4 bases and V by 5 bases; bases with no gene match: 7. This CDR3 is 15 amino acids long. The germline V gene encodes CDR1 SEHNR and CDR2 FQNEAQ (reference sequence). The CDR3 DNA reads TGTGCCAGCAGCAGGGACAGGTTAAATTACAATGAGCAGTTCTTC. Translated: CASSRDRLNYNEQFF.

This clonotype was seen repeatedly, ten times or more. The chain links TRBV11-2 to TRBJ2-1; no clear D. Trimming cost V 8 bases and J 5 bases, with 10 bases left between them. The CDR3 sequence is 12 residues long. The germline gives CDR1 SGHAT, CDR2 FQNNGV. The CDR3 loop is CASQLANNEQFF. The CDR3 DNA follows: TGTGCCAGCCAACTGGCAAACAATGAGCAGTTCTTC.